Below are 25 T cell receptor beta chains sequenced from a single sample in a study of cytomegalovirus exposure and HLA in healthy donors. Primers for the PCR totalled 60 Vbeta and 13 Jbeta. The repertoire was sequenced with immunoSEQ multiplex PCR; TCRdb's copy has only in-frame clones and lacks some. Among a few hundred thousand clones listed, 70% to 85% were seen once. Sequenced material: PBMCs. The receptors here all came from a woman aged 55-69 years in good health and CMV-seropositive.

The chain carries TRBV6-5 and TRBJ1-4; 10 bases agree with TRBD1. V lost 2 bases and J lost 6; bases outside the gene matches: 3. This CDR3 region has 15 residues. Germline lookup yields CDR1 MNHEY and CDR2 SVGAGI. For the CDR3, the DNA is TGTGCCAGCAGTTACCGGACAGGGGGGGATGAAAAACTGTTTTTT. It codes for CASSYRTGGDEKLFF.

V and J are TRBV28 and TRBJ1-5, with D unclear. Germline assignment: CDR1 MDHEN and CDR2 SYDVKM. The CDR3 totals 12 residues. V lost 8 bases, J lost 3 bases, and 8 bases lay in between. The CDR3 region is CASFGNNQPQHF. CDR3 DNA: TGTGCCAGCTTCGGTAACAATCAGCCCCAGCATTTT.

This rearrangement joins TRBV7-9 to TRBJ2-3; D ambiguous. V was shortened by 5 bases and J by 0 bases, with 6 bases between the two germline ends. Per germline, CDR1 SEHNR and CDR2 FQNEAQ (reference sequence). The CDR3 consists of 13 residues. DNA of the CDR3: TGTGCCAGCAGCCCCGCGAGCACAGATACGCAGTATTTT. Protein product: CASSPASTDTQYF.

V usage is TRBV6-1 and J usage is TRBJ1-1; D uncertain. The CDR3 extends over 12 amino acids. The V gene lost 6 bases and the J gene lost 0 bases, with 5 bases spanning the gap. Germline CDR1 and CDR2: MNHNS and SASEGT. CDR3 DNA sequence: TGTGCCAGCAGCCAGATGAACACTGAAGCTTTCTTT. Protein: CASSQMNTEAFF.

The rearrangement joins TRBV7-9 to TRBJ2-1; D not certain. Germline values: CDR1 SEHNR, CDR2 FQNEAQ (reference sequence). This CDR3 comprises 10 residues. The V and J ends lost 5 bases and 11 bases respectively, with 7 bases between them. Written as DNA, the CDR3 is TGTGCCAGCAGCCCGCGGAAGCAGTTCTTC. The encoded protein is CASSPRKQFF. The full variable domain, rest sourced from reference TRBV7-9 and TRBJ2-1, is DTGVSQNPRHKITKRGQNVTFRCDPISEHNRLYWYRQTLGQGPEFLTYFQNEAQLEKSRLLSDRFSAERPKGSFSTLEIQRTEQGDSAMYLCASSPRKQFFGPGTRLTVL.

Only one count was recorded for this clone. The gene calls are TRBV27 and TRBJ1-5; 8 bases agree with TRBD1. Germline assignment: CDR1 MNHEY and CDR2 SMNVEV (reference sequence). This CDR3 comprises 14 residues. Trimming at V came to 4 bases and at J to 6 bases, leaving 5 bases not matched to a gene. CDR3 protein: CASSSRGHSQPQHF. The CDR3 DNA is TGTGCCAGCAGTTCCAGGGGGCATAGTCAGCCCCAGCATTTT.

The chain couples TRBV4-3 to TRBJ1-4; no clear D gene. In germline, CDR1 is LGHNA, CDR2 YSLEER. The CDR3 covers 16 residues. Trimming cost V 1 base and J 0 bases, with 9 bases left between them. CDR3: CASSQVVVATNEKLFF. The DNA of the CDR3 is TGCGCCAGCAGCCAAGTGGTAGTTGCAACTAATGAAAAACTGTTTTTT.

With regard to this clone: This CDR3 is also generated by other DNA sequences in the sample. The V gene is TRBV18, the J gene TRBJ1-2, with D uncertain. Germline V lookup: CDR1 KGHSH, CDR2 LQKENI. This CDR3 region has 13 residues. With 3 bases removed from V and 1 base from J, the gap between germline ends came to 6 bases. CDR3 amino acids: CASSPEGNYGYTF. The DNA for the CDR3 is TGTGCCAGCTCACCGGAGGGTAACTATGGCTACACCTTC.

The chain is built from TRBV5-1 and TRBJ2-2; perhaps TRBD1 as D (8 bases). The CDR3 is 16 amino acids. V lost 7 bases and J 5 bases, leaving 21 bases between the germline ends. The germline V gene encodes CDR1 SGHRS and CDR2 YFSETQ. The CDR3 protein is CASYHRGGEETGELFF. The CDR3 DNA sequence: TGCGCCAGCTACCACAGGGGGGGAGAAGAAACCGGGGAGCTGTTTTTT.

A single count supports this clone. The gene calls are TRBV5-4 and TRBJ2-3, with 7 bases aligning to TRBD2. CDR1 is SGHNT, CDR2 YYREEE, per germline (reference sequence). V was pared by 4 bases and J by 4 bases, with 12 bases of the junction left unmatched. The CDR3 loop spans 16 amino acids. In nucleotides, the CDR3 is TGTGCCAGCAGCCTAACCCTTGTTGGGGGGGCAGATACGCAGTATTTT. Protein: CASSLTLVGGADTQYF.

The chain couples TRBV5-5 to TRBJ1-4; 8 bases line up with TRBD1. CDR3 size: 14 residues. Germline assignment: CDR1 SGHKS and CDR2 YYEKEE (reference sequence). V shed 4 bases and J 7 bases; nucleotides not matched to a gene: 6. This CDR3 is CASSRDRGSEKLFF. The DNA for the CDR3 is TGTGCCAGCAGCCGAGACAGGGGTAGTGAAAAACTGTTTTTT. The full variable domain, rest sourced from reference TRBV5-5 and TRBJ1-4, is DAGVTQSPTHLIKTRGQQVTLRCSPISGHKSVSWYQQVLGQGPQFIFQYYEKEERGRGNFPDRFSARQFPNYSSELNVNALLLGDSALYLCASSRDRGSEKLFFGSGTQLSVL.

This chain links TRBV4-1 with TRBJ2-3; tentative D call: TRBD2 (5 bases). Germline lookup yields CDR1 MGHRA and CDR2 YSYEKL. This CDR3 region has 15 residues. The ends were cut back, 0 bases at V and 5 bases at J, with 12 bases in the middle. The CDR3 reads CASSQDEAAVDTQYF. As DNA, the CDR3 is TGCGCCAGCAGCCAAGATGAAGCGGCGGTAGATACGCAGTATTTT.

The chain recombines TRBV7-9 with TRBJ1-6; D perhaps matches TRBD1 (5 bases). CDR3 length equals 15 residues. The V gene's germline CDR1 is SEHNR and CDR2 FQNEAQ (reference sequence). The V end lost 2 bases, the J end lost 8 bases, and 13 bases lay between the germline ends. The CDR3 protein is CASSLRQGLDSPLHF. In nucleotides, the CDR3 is TGTGCCAGCAGCTTAAGGCAGGGATTGGATTCACCCCTCCACTTT.

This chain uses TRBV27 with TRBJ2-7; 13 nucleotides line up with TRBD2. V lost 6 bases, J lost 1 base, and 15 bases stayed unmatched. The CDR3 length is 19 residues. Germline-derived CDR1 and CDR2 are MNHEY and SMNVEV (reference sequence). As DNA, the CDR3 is TGTGCCAGCAGACTGAAATACGTTACTAGCGGGAGGGAATCCTACGAGCAGTACTTC. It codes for CASRLKYVTSGRESYEQYF.

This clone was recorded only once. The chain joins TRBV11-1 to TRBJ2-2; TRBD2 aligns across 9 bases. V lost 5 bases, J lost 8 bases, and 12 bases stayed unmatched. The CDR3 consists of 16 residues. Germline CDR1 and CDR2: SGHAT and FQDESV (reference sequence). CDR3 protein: CASSPIAGAPSGELFF. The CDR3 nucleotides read TGTGCCAGCAGCCCAATAGCGGGGGCCCCCTCGGGGGAGCTGTTTTTT.

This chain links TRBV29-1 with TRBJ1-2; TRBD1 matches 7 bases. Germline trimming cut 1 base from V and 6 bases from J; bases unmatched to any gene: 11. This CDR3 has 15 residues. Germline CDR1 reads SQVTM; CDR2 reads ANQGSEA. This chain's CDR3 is CSVEGDRAEFDGYTF. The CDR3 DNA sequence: TGCAGCGTTGAAGGCGACAGGGCGGAATTTGATGGCTACACCTTC.

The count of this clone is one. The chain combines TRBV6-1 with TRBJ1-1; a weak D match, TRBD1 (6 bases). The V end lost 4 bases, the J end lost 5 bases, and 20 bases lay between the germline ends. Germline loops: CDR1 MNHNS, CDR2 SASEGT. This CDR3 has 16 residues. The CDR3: CASSVTGYLLGTEAFF. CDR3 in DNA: TGTGCCAGCAGTGTTACAGGGTACCTCCTGGGGACTGAAGCTTTCTTT.

The CDR3 region has the DNA TGTGCCAGCAGCCCCCGGCAGGGGATCCACGAGCAGTACTTC. Translation gives CASSPRQGIHEQYF. The rearrangement joins TRBV5-4 to TRBJ2-7, with TRBD1 as a possible D gene (6 bases). V lost 4 bases to trimming and J lost 5 bases, with 16 bases between them. The CDR3 spans 14 residues. The germline CDR1 and CDR2 sequences are SGHNT and YYREEE (reference sequence).

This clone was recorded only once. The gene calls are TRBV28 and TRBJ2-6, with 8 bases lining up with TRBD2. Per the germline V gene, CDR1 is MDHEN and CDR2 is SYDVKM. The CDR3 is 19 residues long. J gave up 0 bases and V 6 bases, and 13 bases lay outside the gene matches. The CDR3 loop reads CASRLTRGGSFSGANVLTF. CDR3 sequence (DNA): TGTGCCAGCAGGTTGACCCGGGGGGGTTCTTTCTCTGGGGCCAACGTCCTGACTTTC.

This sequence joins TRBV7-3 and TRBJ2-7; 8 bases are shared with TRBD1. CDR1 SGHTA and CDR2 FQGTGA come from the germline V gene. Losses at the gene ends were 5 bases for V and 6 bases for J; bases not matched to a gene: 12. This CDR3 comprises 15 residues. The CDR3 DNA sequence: TGTGCCAGCAGCCTACAAGCGCAGGGGGCGGGCGAGCAGTACTTC. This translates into CASSLQAQGAGEQYF. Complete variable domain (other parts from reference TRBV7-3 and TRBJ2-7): GAGVSQTPSNKVTEKGKYVELRCDPISGHTALYWYRQSLGQGPEFLIYFQGTGAADDSGLPNDRFFAVRPEGSVSTLKIQRTERGDSAVYLCASSLQAQGAGEQYFGPGTRLTVT.

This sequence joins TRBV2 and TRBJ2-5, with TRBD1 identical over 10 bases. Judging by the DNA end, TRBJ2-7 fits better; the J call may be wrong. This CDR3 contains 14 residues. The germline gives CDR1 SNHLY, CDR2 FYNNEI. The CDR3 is CASSARTGGYEQYF. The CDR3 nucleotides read TGTGCCAGCAGTGCGCGGACAGGGGGCTACGAGCAGTACTTC.

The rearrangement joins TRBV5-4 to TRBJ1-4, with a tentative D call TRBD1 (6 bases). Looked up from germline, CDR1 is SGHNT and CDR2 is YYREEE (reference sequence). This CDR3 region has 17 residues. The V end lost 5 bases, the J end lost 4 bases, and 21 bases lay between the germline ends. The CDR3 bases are TGTGCCAGCAGTTTTACTGGGACACTTAAAGTTAATGAAAAACTGTTTTTT. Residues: CASSFTGTLKVNEKLFF.

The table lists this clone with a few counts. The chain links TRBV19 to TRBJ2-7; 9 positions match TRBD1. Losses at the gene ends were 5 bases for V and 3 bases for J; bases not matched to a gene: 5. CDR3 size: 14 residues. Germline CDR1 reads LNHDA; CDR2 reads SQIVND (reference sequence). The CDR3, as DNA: TGTGCCAGTAGTTTCGCGACAGGGGGCTACGAGCAGTACTTC. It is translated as CASSFATGGYEQYF. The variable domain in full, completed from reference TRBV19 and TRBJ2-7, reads DGGITQSPKYLFRKEGQNVTLSCEQNLNHDAMYWYRQDPGQGLRLIYYSQIVNDFQKGDIAEGYSVSREKKESFPLTVTSAQKNPTAFYLCASSFATGGYEQYFGPGTRLTVT.

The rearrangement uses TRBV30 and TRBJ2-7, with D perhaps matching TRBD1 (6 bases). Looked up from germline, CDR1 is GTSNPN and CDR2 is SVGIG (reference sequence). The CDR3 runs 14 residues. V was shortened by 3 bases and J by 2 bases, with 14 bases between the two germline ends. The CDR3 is CAWRSPGDTYEQYF. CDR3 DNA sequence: TGTGCCTGGAGGTCGCCCGGGGACACCTACGAGCAGTACTTC.

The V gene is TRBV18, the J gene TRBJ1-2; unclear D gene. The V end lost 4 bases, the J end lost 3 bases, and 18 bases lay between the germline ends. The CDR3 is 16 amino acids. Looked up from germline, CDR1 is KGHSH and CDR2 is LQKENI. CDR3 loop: CASSQGVQILDYGYTF. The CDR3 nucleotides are TGTGCCAGCTCACAGGGAGTACAGATCCTGGACTATGGCTACACCTTC.